What follows are 19 T cell receptor beta chains derived from one specimen sequenced in a study of T cells in localized non-small cell lung cancer. Clones were sequenced by immunoSEQ multiplex PCR, and TCRdb holds only the in-frame ones, with some missing. The data show about 24,000 clones, 65% to 85% seen once. The sample in question was PBMCs, obtained before any cancer treatment. The receptors here all came from a man aged 35-69 years with stage II lung adenocarcinoma.

This chain connects TRBV10-3 to TRBJ2-7; 8 bases are shared with TRBD1. This CDR3 contains 14 residues. The J segment lost 5 bases and the V segment lost 4 bases, leaving 7 bases of the junction unmatched. Per germline, CDR1 ENHRY and CDR2 SYGVKD. The CDR3 loop reads CAISADRVQDEQYF. The CDR3 DNA sequence: TGTGCCATCAGTGCGGACAGGGTCCAGGACGAGCAGTACTTC.

The rearrangement uses TRBV2 and TRBJ2-3; D is unclear. Looked up from germline, CDR1 is SNHLY and CDR2 is FYNNEI. The V end was cut by 10 bases, the J end by 10 bases, with 6 bases between. The CDR3 extends over 8 amino acids. CDR3 residues: CATEAQYF. CDR3 sequence (DNA): TGTGCCACCGAGGCGCAGTATTTT.

The chain employs TRBV10-3 and TRBJ1-2; a possible D gene is TRBD1 (5 bases). CDR3 length: 13 amino acids. Germline V gene sequence: CDR1 ENHRY, CDR2 SYGVKD. Trimming pared 3 bases from V and 4 bases from J, leaving 9 bases between. CDR3 amino acids: CAISDQGSYGYTF. In nucleotides, the CDR3 is TGTGCCATCAGTGACCAGGGCTCCTATGGCTACACCTTC.

The chain links TRBV10-1 to TRBJ2-1; TRBD1 is a possible D gene (6 bases). The V end lost 6 bases, the J end lost 4 bases, and 13 bases lay between the germline ends. Germline CDR1 WNHNN, CDR2 SYGVQD (reference sequence). The CDR3 totals 14 residues. CDR3: CASSRTEIYNEQFF. For the CDR3, the DNA is TGCGCCAGCAGCAGGACAGAGATATACAATGAGCAGTTCTTC.

The rearrangement links TRBV11-2 to TRBJ2-1; a weak D match, TRBD2 (5 bases). This CDR3 comprises 14 residues. V was clipped by 5 bases and J by 12 bases, with 20 bases between them. Germline CDR1 is SGHAT and CDR2 is FQNNGV. As DNA, the CDR3 is TGTGCCAGCAGCCCCCACAACACGGACGAGGGGCAGTTCTTC. Protein sequence: CASSPHNTDEGQFF.

The rearrangement uses TRBV14 and TRBJ2-1, with D possibly called TRBD1 or TRBD2 (5 bases each). Germline CDR1 SGHDN, CDR2 FVKESK. The V end lost 0 bases, the J end lost 9 bases, and 15 bases lay between the germline ends. The CDR3 is 15 amino acids. CDR3 sequence: CASSQEGRTAFEQFF. In nucleotides, the CDR3 is TGTGCCAGCAGCCAAGAGGGACGGACTGCTTTTGAGCAGTTCTTC.

The chain recombines TRBV20-1 with TRBJ2-7, with TRBD2 as a possible D gene (5 bases). Germline CDR1 and CDR2: DFQATT and SNEGSKA (reference sequence). This CDR3 is 11 amino acids long. V shed 7 bases and J shed 2 bases, with 9 bases lying between them. The CDR3 region is CSEDYPYEQYF. DNA of the CDR3: TGCAGTGAAGACTACCCCTACGAGCAGTACTTC.

The chain recombines TRBV4-3 with TRBJ2-7, with no clear D. Trimming removed 7 bases from V and 0 bases from J, with 16 bases in between. CDR3 length: 15 amino acids. The germline V gene has CDR1 LGHNA and CDR2 YSLEER. CDR3 in DNA: TGCGCCAGCACCCGTAACACTTCGAGCTCCTACGAGCAGTACTTC. Translated, it gives CASTRNTSSSYEQYF.

The CDR3 DNA is TGTGCCAGCAGATCCGGGACAGGGGGCAATCAGCCCCAGCATTTT. This gives the protein CASRSGTGGNQPQHF. The V and J genes are TRBV6-5 and TRBJ1-5, with TRBD1 matching 10 bases. The CDR3 is made up of 15 amino acids. The J segment lost 2 bases and the V segment lost 6 bases, leaving 4 bases of the junction unmatched. Germline CDR1 and CDR2: MNHEY and SVGAGI.

The chain combines TRBV10-3 with TRBJ2-7; D is perhaps TRBD1 (6 bases). CDR1 is ENHRY and CDR2 is SYGVKD in the germline V gene. V was shortened by 9 bases and J by 3 bases, with 15 bases between the two germline ends. The CDR3 covers 13 residues. The CDR3 sequence: CAITSGADYEQYF. The CDR3 nucleotides are TGTGCCATTACCTCAGGGGCGGACTACGAGCAGTACTTC.

J is TRBJ2-2 and V is TRBV7-2, with TRBD2 identical over 7 bases. Germline CDR1 SGHTA, CDR2 FQGNSA. CDR3 size: 16 residues. Germline trimming cut 4 bases from V and 5 bases from J; bases unmatched to any gene: 10. The CDR3: CASSSSGTRGTGELFF. CDR3 DNA sequence: TGTGCCAGCAGCTCGAGCGGGACCCGCGGGACCGGGGAGCTGTTTTTT.

This chain connects TRBV11-2 to TRBJ2-1, with 9 nucleotides matching TRBD1. The CDR3 has 15 amino acids. After removal of 6 bases from V and 7 bases from J, the junction contained 10 bases not matched to a gene. Germline assignment: CDR1 SGHAT and CDR2 FQNNGV. In nucleotides, the CDR3 is TGTGCCAGCAGGCAGCCACAGGGGGCCGGGAATGAGCAGTTCTTC. Translating it yields CASRQPQGAGNEQFF.

The chain is built from TRBV6-5 and TRBJ1-2; D perhaps matches TRBD1 (6 bases). The CDR3 consists of 13 residues. The germline CDR1 and CDR2 sequences are MNHEY and SVGAGI. V lost 6 bases and J 7 bases, leaving 15 bases between the germline ends. DNA of the CDR3: TGTGCCAGCAGAAAACAGGGTCCCACTGGCTACACCTTC. It codes for CASRKQGPTGYTF.

This chain connects TRBV11-3 to TRBJ2-7, with D hard to call. The germline V and J ends were trimmed by 5 bases and 0 bases, with 5 bases remaining between them. CDR1 SGHNT and CDR2 YENEEA come from the germline V gene. The CDR3 extends over 12 amino acids. CDR3 DNA: TGTGCCAGCAGCCCGAACTCCTACGAGCAGTACTTC. Its translation is CASSPNSYEQYF.

This rearrangement joins TRBV5-1 to TRBJ2-7; TRBD2 is a possible D gene (7 bases). Germline V gene lookup returns CDR1 SGHRS and CDR2 YFSETQ. The CDR3 sequence is 14 residues long. V was shortened by 0 bases and J by 3 bases, with 10 bases between the two germline ends. Written as DNA, the CDR3 is TGCGCCAGCAGCTTGGCGGGGGGCTACTACGAGCAGTACTTC. It encodes CASSLAGGYYEQYF.

The gene calls are TRBV7-2 and TRBJ1-4; 8 nucleotides align to TRBD1. This CDR3 comprises 15 residues. V trimming: 5 bases; J trimming: 0 bases; junction bases outside the gene matches: 2. Germline V gene sequence: CDR1 SGHTA, CDR2 FQGNSA. DNA of the CDR3: TGTGCCAGCAGCCTACAGGGGGCAACTAATGAAAAACTGTTTTTT. Its protein product is CASSLQGATNEKLFF.

The CDR3 here is CASSKGSEEKLFF. The CDR3 nucleotides read TGTGCCAGCAGCAAAGGCTCGGAGGAAAAACTGTTTTTT. The V call is TRBV21-1, the J call TRBJ1-4. TRBV21-1 is a pseudogene locus. The CDR3 runs 13 residues.

The genes are TRBV7-8 and TRBJ1-2; D is possibly TRBD1 (5 bases). The germline V gene encodes CDR1 SGHVS and CDR2 FQNEAQ. The CDR3 loop spans 15 amino acids. V was clipped by 5 bases and J by 6 bases, with 19 bases between them. For the CDR3, the DNA is TGTGCCAGCAGCCCCCGGGACTCCGTTAGGGATGGCTACACCTTC. Protein product: CASSPRDSVRDGYTF.

This clone was seen once. At one of its ends the junction is not consistent with the germline gene, which may arise from a read error. The rearrangement joins TRBV7-3 to TRBJ1-3; possibly TRBD1 for D (6 bases). Germline V gives CDR1 SGHTA, CDR2 FQGTGA. CDR3 length: 15 residues. The CDR3 nucleotides are TGTGCCAGCAGCTCACTAGGACAGACTGGAGACACCATATATTTT. It specifies CASSSLGQTGDTIYF.